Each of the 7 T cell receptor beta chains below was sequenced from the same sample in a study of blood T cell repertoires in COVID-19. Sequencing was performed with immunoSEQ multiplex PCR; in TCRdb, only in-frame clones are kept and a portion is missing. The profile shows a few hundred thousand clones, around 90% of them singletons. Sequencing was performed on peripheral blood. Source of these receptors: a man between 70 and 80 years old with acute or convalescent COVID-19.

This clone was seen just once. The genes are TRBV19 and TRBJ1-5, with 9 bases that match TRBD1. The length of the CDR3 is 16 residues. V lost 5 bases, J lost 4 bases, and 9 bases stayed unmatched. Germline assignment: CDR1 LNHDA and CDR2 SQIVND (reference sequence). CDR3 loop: CASSPHRGPGNQPQHF. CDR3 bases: TGTGCCAGTAGTCCTCACAGGGGGCCGGGTAATCAGCCCCAGCATTTT.

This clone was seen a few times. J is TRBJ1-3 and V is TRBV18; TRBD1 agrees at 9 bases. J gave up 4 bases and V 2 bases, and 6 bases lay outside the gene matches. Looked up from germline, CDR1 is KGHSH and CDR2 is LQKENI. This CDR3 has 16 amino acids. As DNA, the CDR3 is TGTGCCAGCTCACCAAATGACGGGACAGGGGGAAACACCATATATTTT. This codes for CASSPNDGTGGNTIYF.

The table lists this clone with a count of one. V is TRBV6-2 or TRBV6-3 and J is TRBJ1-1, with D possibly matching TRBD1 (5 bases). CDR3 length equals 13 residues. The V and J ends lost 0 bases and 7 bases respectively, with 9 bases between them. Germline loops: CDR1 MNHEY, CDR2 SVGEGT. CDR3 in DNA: TGTGCCAGCAGTTACTCGACAGACTTTGAAGCTTTCTTT. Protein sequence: CASSYSTDFEAFF.

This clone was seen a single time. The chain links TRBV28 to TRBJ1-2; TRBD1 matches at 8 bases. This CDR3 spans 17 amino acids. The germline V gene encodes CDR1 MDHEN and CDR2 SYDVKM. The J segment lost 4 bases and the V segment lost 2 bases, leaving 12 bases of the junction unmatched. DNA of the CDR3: TGTGCCAGCAGTTTAAACGGTCAGGGGGCGACTTCCTATGGCTACACCTTC. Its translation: CASSLNGQGATSYGYTF.

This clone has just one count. Written as DNA, the CDR3 is TGTGCCAGCGGCAGGCGGGAGACTGAGCAGTTCTTC. The encoded protein is CASGRRETEQFF. This rearrangement joins TRBV7-3 to TRBJ2-1, with 7 nucleotides matching TRBD2. This CDR3 spans 12 amino acids. V shed 8 bases, J shed 9 bases, and the junction held 7 bases outside the gene matches. Germline CDR1 and CDR2: SGHTA and FQGTGA.

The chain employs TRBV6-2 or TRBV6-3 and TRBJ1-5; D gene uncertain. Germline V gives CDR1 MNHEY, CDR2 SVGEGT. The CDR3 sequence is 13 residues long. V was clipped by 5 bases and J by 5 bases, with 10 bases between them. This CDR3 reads CASSLIRYQPQHF. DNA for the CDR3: TGTGCCAGCAGTCTAATCAGGTATCAGCCCCAGCATTTT.

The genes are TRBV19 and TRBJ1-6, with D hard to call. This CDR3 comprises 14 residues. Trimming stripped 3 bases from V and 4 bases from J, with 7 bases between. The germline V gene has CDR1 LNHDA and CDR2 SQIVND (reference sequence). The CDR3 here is CASSMDLYNSPLHF. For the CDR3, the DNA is TGTGCCAGTAGTATGGACTTGTATAATTCACCCCTCCACTTT.